This section outlines one TCR beta chain sequence together with its context. The CDR3 covers 16 residues. Looked up from germline, CDR1 is SGHRS and CDR2 is YFSETQ. The record originates from a study of monozygotic twins with inflammatory bowel disease. Eight separate reactions for every sample produced the cDNA. UMIs incorporating a 6-nucleotide sample barcode were appended by means of template switching. TCRdb reprocessed the 5' RACE reads and stores each CDR3 protein as one record, lacking DNA. Its table lists about 450,000 distinct CDR3 sequences. The specimen sequenced was blood. The V and J genes are TRBV5-1 and TRBJ2-3; without DNA, the TCRdb call of TRBD2 cannot be checked. The receptor's source is a human donor with ulcerative colitis or Crohn's disease, or a healthy co-twin of an affected twin (not recorded which). The chain's CDR3 is CASRPGLAGSTDTQYF.